Below, one T cell receptor (beta chain) is given with its context. The sample originates from a study of blood T cell repertoires in COVID-19. Across the whole study: Researchers got acute and convalescent COVID-19 samples from the United States, Italy and Spain. Sources were T cells, B-cell-depleted T cells, or PBMCs; the material itself was cDNA or gDNA.

Method: immunoSEQ multiplex PCR; TCRdb's copy keeps in-frame clones and lacks some. The table includes about 250,000 clones, roughly 77% detected once. Trimming took 4 bases from V and 7 from J; bases not matched to a gene: 2. Per germline, CDR1 SGDLS and CDR2 YYNGEE. This CDR3 region has 13 residues. The sample consisted of peripheral blood. This receptor was identified in a woman over 75 with acute or convalescent COVID-19. This chain connects TRBV9 to TRBJ1-6; TRBD1 matches at 7 bases. The CDR3: CASSLTGNSPLHF. The CDR3 DNA sequence: TGTGCCAGCAGCTTGACAGGGAATTCACCCCTCCACTTT. The variable domain in full, completed from reference TRBV9 and TRBJ1-6, reads DSGVTQTPKHLITATGQRVTLRCSPRSGDLSVYWYQQSLDQGLQFLIQYYNGEERAKGNILERFSAQQFPDLHSELNLSSLELGDSALYFCASSLTGNSPLHFGNGTRLTVT.